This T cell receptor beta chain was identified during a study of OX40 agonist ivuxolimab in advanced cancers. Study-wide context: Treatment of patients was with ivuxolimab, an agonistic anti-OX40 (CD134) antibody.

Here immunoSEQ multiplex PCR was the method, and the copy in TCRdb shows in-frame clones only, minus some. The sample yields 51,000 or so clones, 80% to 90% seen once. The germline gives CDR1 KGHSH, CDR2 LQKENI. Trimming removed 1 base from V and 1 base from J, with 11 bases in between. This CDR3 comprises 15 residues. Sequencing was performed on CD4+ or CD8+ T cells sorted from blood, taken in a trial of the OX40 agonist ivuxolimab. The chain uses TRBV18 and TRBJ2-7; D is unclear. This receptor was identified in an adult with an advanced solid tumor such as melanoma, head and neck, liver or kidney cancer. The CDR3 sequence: CASSPQVTESYEQYF. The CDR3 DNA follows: TGTGCCAGCTCACCACAGGTGACGGAATCCTACGAGCAGTACTTC.